There are a few counts of the clone carrying this TCR beta chain. Its antigen is unknown. After removal of 2 bases from V and 5 bases from J, the junction contained 2 bases not matched to a gene. Germline V gene data show CDR1 as DFQATT and CDR2 as SNEGSKA (reference sequence). The CDR3 sequence is 14 residues long. The data originate from a study of T-cell reconstitution after alpha-beta-depleted transplantation in children. Notes on the study in general: Newly produced T cells mostly provided counts and TCRbeta diversity after one year, as hyperexpanded clones declined. Reportedly, roughly two months post-transplant, alpha-beta T cells arose from several hundred expanded graft clones. Some patients showed high day-60 TCRbeta diversity, which derived from surviving recipient T cells and thymic progenitors.

Researchers prepared the TCRbeta library using unique molecular identifiers, the study reports. TCRdb redid the calling of the PCR reads with MiXCR, one entry per CDR3 protein. Altogether over 400,000 distinct CDR3 sequences are present, about 45% being singletons, with the ten largest covering 27%. The sample in question was PBMCs, obtained before TCRalphabeta/CD19-depleted stem cell transplant. This sequence joins TRBV20-1 and TRBJ2-3, with 12 bases fitting TRBD2. This receptor was identified in a girl aged 2 to 10 with aplastic anemia, due to receive a stem cell transplant. The CDR3 region has the DNA TGCAGTGCTAGAACTAGCGGGAGGAAAGATACGCAGTATTTT. Protein sequence: CSARTSGRKDTQYF.